This T cell receptor beta chain was recovered during a study of shared clonotypes between healthy human individuals. Overall study findings and caveats: Around 5% of naive CD4 clonotypes were common to a few donors.

V shed 5 bases and J shed 0 bases, with 16 bases lying between them. CDR1 is SGHRS and CDR2 is YFSETQ in the germline V gene. The CDR3 sequence is 16 residues long. Sequenced by immunoSEQ multiplex PCR; TCRdb stores in-frame clones only, minus some. Of over a million clones in the sample, approximately 68% were seen once. Comment on this clone: Its antigen is undetermined.

This TCR was recovered from a man between 18 and 35 years old in good health. Sequenced sample: memory CD4+ T cells sorted from blood. Specified subset: CD45RA-negative fraction. The chain carries TRBV5-1 and TRBJ2-3; weak D call: TRBD1 (6 bases). The CDR3 sequence is CASRRDTQASTDTQYF. Here the CDR3 DNA reads TGCGCCAGCAGAAGGGACACCCAGGCTAGCACAGATACGCAGTATTTT.